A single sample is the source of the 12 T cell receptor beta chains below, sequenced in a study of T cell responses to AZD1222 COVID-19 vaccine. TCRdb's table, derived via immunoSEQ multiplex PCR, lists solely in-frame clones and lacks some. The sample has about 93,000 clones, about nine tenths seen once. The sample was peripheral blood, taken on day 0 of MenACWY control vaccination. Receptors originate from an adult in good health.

CDR3 amino acids: CASSTDRVPDTQYF. In DNA, the CDR3 is TGCGCCAGCAGCACGGACAGGGTCCCTGATACGCAGTATTTT. The chain uses TRBV5-1 and TRBJ2-3; 8 nucleotides align to TRBD1. With V trimmed by 4 bases and J by 6 bases, 7 bases remained unmatched. CDR1 and CDR2 from the germline V gene are SGHRS and YFSETQ. This CDR3 is 14 amino acids long. Supplemented by reference TRBV5-1 and TRBJ2-3, the full variable domain reads KAGVTQTPRYLIKTRGQQVTLSCSPISGHRSVSWYQQTPGQGLQFLFEYFSETQRNKGNFPGRFSGRQFSNSRSEMNVSTLELGDSALYLCASSTDRVPDTQYFGPGTRLTVL.

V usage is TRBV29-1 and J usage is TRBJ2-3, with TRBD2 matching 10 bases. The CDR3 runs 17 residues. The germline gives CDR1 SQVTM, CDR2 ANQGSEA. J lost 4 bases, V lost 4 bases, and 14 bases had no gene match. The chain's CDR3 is CSVGEASGGIRADTQYF. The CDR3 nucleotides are TGCAGCGTTGGAGAAGCTAGCGGGGGTATAAGGGCAGATACGCAGTATTTT.

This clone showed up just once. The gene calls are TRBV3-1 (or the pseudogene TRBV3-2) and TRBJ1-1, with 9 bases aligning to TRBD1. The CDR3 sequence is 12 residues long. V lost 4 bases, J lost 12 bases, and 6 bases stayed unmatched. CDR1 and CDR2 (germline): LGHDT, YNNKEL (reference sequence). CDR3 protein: CASSPGQGRSFF. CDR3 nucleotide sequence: TGTGCCAGCAGCCCGGGACAGGGTCGCTCTTTCTTT.

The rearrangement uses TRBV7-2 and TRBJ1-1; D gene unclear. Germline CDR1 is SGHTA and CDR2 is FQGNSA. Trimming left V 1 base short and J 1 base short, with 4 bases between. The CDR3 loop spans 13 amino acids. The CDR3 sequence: CASSLEGNTEAFF. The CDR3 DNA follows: TGTGCCAGCAGCTTAGAGGGGAACACTGAAGCTTTCTTT.

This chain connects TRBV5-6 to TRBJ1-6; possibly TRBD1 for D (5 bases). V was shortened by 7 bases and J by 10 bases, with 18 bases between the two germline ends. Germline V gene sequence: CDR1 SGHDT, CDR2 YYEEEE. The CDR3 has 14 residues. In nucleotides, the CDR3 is TGTGCCAGCGGGAGGGGCAGGGCTGACTCACCCCTCCACTTT. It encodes CASGRGRADSPLHF.

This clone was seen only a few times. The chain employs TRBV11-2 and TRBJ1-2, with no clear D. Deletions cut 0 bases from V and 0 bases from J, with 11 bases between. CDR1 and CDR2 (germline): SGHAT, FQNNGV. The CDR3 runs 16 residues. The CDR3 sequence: CASSLDAEFSNYGYTF. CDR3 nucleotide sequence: TGTGCCAGCAGCTTAGATGCAGAATTCTCTAACTATGGCTACACCTTC.

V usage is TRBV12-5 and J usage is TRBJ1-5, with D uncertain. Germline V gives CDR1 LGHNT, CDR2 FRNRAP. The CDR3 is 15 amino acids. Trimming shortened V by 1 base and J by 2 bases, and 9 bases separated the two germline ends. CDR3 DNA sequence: TGTGCTAGTGGTTTGGACAGCGACGGCAATCAGCCCCAGCATTTT. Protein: CASGLDSDGNQPQHF.

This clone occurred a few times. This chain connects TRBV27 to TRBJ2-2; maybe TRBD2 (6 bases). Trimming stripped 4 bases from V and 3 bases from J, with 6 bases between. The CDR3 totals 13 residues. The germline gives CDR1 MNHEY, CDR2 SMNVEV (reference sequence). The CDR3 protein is CASSSGDTGELFF. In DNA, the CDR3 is TGTGCCAGCAGTTCGGGGGACACCGGGGAGCTGTTTTTT.

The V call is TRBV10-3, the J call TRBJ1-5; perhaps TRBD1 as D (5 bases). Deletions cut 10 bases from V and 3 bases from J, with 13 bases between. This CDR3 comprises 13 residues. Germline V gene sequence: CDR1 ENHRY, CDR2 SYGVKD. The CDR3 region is CATGVGNNQPQHF. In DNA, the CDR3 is TGTGCCACGGGGGTAGGCAACAATCAGCCCCAGCATTTT.

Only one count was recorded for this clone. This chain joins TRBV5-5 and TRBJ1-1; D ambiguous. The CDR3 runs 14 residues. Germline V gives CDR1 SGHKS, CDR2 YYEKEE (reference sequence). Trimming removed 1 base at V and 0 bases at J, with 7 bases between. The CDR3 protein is CASSLMQMNTEAFF. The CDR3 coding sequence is TGTGCCAGCAGCTTGATGCAGATGAACACTGAAGCTTTCTTT.

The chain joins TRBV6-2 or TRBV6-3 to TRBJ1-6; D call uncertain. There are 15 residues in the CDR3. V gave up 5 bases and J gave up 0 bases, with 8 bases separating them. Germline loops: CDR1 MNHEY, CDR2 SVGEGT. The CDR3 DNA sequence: TGTGCCAGCAGTCCAGACTACTCCTATAATTCACCCCTCCACTTT. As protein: CASSPDYSYNSPLHF.

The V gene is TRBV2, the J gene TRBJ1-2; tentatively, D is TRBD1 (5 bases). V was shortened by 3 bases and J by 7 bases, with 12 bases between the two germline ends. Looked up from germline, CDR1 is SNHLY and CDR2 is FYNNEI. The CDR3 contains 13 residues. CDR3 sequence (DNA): TGTGCCAGCAGTGAGGGGGTTTGGGGTGGCTACACCTTC. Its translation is CASSEGVWGGYTF.